This T cell receptor beta chain was sequenced during a study of blood T cell repertoires in COVID-19. Study summary: T cells, B-cell-depleted T cells, or PBMCs supplied cDNA or gDNA.

The junction had 9 bases not matched to a gene; V was cut back by 5 bases and J by 0 bases. CDR3 length: 17 residues. Germline CDR1 MNHEY, CDR2 SMNVEV (reference sequence). Original methodology: Amplification with reference gene primers provided the estimates of nucleated cell counts. The data were produced by immunoSEQ multiplex PCR, yet TCRdb's version contains in-frame clones alone and is incomplete. V, J and clone size were drawn from that table, and D and trimming were deduced from the DNA. Among 170,000 or so clones listed, approximately 84% were seen once. Cohorts were based on clinical histories the participants reported. Recovery meant two consecutive negative NP/OP PCR tests, professional clearance, or resolved symptoms.

This chain joins TRBV27 and TRBJ2-2; 7 bases line up with TRBD1. Sequenced: PBMCs or T cells enriched from blood (not recorded which). The receptor was derived from a woman in her 50s who had recovered from COVID-19. The CDR3 loop is CASSHPFQGANTGELFF. DNA for the CDR3: TGTGCCAGCAGTCACCCGTTCCAGGGGGCGAACACCGGGGAGCTGTTTTTT.